What follows are 19 T cell receptor beta chains derived from one specimen sequenced in a study of CD8 T cells in ankylosing spondylitis. Study-wide results and limits: Among TCR beta sequences, a motif of several highly homologous variants appeared characteristic of ankylosing spondylitis blood.

These receptors' targets are unknown. TCRdb itself ran the 5' RACE reads through MiXCR, one entry per CDR3 protein. This table holds about 540,000 distinct CDR3 sequences, approximately 12% found once. Sequencing was done on a sample of blood, either unsorted or a sorted T cell fraction (not recorded which). The origin of the receptors is a male donor with ankylosing spondylitis.

This clonotype was detected only a few times. The J gene is TRBJ2-3, the V gene TRBV28; D is undetermined. V gave up 5 bases and J gave up 0 bases, with 21 bases separating them. Germline V gene data show CDR1 as MDHEN and CDR2 as SYDVKM. CDR3 size: 18 residues. The CDR3 loop reads CASSAHATKGQSTDTQYF. The CDR3 region has the DNA TGTGCCAGCAGTGCCCACGCCACCAAGGGCCAGAGCACAGATACGCAGTATTTT. The full variable domain, in which reference TRBV28 and TRBJ2-3 provide the parts outside the CDR3, is DVKVTQSSRYLVKRTGEKVFLECVQDMDHENMFWYRQDPGLGLRLIYFSYDVKMKEKGDIPEGYSVSREKKERFSLILESASTNQTSMYLCASSAHATKGQSTDTQYFGPGTRLTVL.

This clonotype was detected ten times or more. V gene TRBV10-3 combines with J gene TRBJ2-1; 8 bases agree with TRBD2. The CDR3 covers 16 residues. CDR1 is ENHRY, CDR2 SYGVKD, per germline. Trimming took 10 bases from V and 4 from J; bases not matched to a gene: 15. The CDR3 nucleotides read TGTGCCACCCGTGATACTAGCGGCCGCCTGTACAATGAGCAGTTCTTC. Translating it yields CATRDTSGRLYNEQFF.

The chain carries TRBV3-1 and TRBJ2-7, with D uncertain. Germline V CDR1 and CDR2: LGHDT, YNNKEL (reference sequence). Trimming took off 0 bases at V and 0 bases at J, with 6 bases between the two ends. CDR3 size: 14 residues. The CDR3 spells CASSQDPSSYEQYV. CDR3 DNA: TGTGCCAGCAGCCAAGATCCGTCCTCCTACGAGCAGTACGTC.

Ten or more counts support this clonotype. The chain carries TRBV2 and TRBJ1-4; 8 nucleotides align to TRBD1. There are 16 residues in the CDR3. Germline loops: CDR1 SNHLY, CDR2 FYNNEI. J gave up 5 bases and V 3 bases, and 8 bases lay outside the gene matches. Written as DNA, the CDR3 is TGTGCCAGCAGTGAGGCCGGGGACAGGTTAAATGAAAAACTGTTTTTT. Amino acid sequence: CASSEAGDRLNEKLFF.

This clonotype was counted a few times. The J gene is TRBJ1-1, the V gene TRBV12-3 or TRBV12-4, with no clear D. Trimming removed 3 bases from V and 0 bases from J, with 8 bases in between. The CDR3 is 14 amino acids. The CDR3 DNA reads TGTGCCAGCAGTTTGCGTCGGATGAACACTGAAGCTTTCTTT. Protein: CASSLRRMNTEAFF.

This clonotype was seen a few times. The genes are TRBV24-1 and TRBJ2-1; a possible D gene is TRBD2 (5 bases). Germline CDR1 KGHDR, CDR2 SFDVKD. The ends were cut back, 3 bases at V and 3 bases at J, with 20 bases in the middle. This CDR3 comprises 18 residues. CDR3 in amino acids: CATSDARGLAPFYNEQFF. The CDR3 DNA reads as TGTGCCACCAGTGATGCCCGAGGGCTAGCTCCATTCTACAATGAGCAGTTCTTC.

V gene TRBV4-1 combines with J gene TRBJ2-2; maybe TRBD2 (7 bases). This CDR3 spans 15 amino acids. CDR1 and CDR2 from the germline V gene are MGHRA and YSYEKL. V lost 10 bases and J 6 bases, leaving 21 bases between the germline ends. CDR3: CATNHPGGQAGELFF. The CDR3 coding sequence is TGCGCCACCAACCACCCGGGGGGCCAGGCCGGGGAGCTGTTTTTT.

The chain couples TRBV6-5 to TRBJ2-6, with D uncertain. CDR1 and CDR2 (germline): MNHEY, SVGAGI. Trimming removed 0 bases at V and 0 bases at J, with 9 bases between. The CDR3 totals 17 residues. The CDR3 region has the DNA TGTGCCAGCAGTTACTCGCTCACAGACTCTGGGGCCAACGTCCTGACTTTC. Translated: CASSYSLTDSGANVLTF.

The table lists this clonotype with a few counts. The V gene is TRBV20-1, the J gene TRBJ1-1; D remains ambiguous. V was shortened by 5 bases and J by 1 base, with 11 bases between the two germline ends. Germline CDR1 reads DFQATT; CDR2 reads SNEGSKA (reference sequence). The CDR3 spans 13 residues. Written as DNA, the CDR3 is TGCAGTGCTTCCGTAGACCGGAACACTGAAGCTTTCTTT. Its translation: CSASVDRNTEAFF.

This clonotype was seen a handful of times. The J gene is TRBJ2-4, the V gene TRBV7-2; D may be TRBD1 (5 bases). V was shortened by 0 bases and J by 7 bases, with 13 bases between the two germline ends. This CDR3 contains 15 residues. Germline lookup yields CDR1 SGHTA and CDR2 FQGNSA. DNA of the CDR3: TGTGCCAGCAGCTTAGCTGTGGGTTCAGGGAACATTCAGTACTTC. Residues: CASSLAVGSGNIQYF.

This clonotype has a handful of counts. The genes are TRBV10-3 and TRBJ1-1; unclear D gene. Germline V gene data show CDR1 as ENHRY and CDR2 as SYGVKD. V lost 7 bases and J 1 base, leaving 13 bases between the germline ends. The CDR3 length is 14 residues. CDR3 DNA: TGTGCCATCAAATTTCGGGATCGGAACACTGAAGCTTTCTTT. As protein: CAIKFRDRNTEAFF.

This clonotype was observed a few times. The rearrangement links TRBV20-1 to TRBJ2-2, with 11 bases lining up with TRBD2. There are 16 residues in the CDR3. The germline gives CDR1 DFQATT, CDR2 SNEGSKA (reference sequence). Trimming removed 3 bases from V and 4 bases from J; junction bases left unmatched: 7. CDR3 in DNA: TGCAGTGCTAGGGAGGTAGGGACTAGCGGCACCGGGGAGCTGTTTTTT. Amino acids: CSAREVGTSGTGELFF.

CDR3 bases: TGCAGCGTTGAAATCTTCAAGGCGGACCGTGGCGGCTACACCTTC. Its translation is CSVEIFKADRGGYTF. This chain uses TRBV29-1 with TRBJ1-2; D unresolved. Trimming cost V 2 bases and J 8 bases, with 21 bases left between them. Germline CDR1 is SQVTM and CDR2 is ANQGSEA. This CDR3 is built from 15 residues. The whole variable domain, filled in from reference TRBV29-1 and TRBJ1-2, reads SAVISQKPSRDICQRGTSLTIQCQVDSQVTMMFWYRQQPGQSLTLIATANQGSEATYESGFVIDKFPISRPNLTFSTLTVSNMSPEDSSIYLCSVEIFKADRGGYTFGSGTRLTVV.

Only a few counts were recorded for this clonotype. The V call is TRBV5-1, the J call TRBJ1-5, with 10 bases that match TRBD1. CDR1 is SGHRS and CDR2 is YFSETQ in the germline V gene. The CDR3 consists of 16 residues. V was pared by 4 bases and J by 5 bases, with 9 bases of the junction left unmatched. CDR3 bases: TGCGCCAGCAGCCCAGGGACAGGGGATCAGTATCAGCCCCAGCATTTT. Encoded protein: CASSPGTGDQYQPQHF.

The V gene is TRBV6-1, the J gene TRBJ1-2; no firm D call. CDR1 is MNHNS, CDR2 SASEGT, per germline. This CDR3 comprises 15 residues. V was cut by 1 base and J by 4 bases, with 13 bases left in between. The CDR3 DNA follows: TGTGCCAGCAGTGAAGGGGTAGAGACTTCCTATGGCTACACCTTC. Protein sequence: CASSEGVETSYGYTF.

CDR3 DNA sequence: TGCAGTGCTAGGAGCCTAGCGGACAACACCGGGGAGCTGTTTTTT. Protein product: CSARSLADNTGELFF. V usage is TRBV20-1 and J usage is TRBJ2-2; the match to TRBD2 covers 7 bases. The length of the CDR3 is 15 residues. The V gene's germline CDR1 is DFQATT and CDR2 SNEGSKA (reference sequence). The J segment lost 2 bases and the V segment lost 3 bases, leaving 6 bases of the junction unmatched.

In this sample, this clonotype turned up a few times. This chain links TRBV20-1 with TRBJ2-1; D gene uncertain. Per germline, CDR1 DFQATT and CDR2 SNEGSKA (reference sequence). Trimming stripped 6 bases from V and 5 bases from J, with 11 bases between. The CDR3 loop spans 12 amino acids. Written as DNA, the CDR3 is TGCAGTGCCTACCCGAGGAACAATGAGCAGTTCTTC. Its protein product is CSAYPRNNEQFF.

This clonotype was seen more than once but under ten times. CDR3 in DNA: TGTGCCAGCAGTTCCCGACAGGGCGCGCAGTACGTC. Its translation is CASSSRQGAQYV. This chain joins TRBV28 and TRBJ2-7; 7 positions match TRBD1. The CDR3 has 12 residues. Unmatched junction bases numbered 6, after V lost 4 bases and J lost 9 bases. Germline CDR1 MDHEN, CDR2 SYDVKM.

This clonotype was seen at least ten times. V and J are TRBV6-1 and TRBJ1-5; D is undetermined. The CDR3 spans 13 residues. V was pared by 4 bases and J by 7 bases, with 11 bases between. Germline values: CDR1 MNHNS, CDR2 SASEGT. The CDR3 nucleotides are TGTGCCAGCAGTGGTCTCCAAGGGCAGCCCCAGCATTTT. Amino acid sequence: CASSGLQGQPQHF.